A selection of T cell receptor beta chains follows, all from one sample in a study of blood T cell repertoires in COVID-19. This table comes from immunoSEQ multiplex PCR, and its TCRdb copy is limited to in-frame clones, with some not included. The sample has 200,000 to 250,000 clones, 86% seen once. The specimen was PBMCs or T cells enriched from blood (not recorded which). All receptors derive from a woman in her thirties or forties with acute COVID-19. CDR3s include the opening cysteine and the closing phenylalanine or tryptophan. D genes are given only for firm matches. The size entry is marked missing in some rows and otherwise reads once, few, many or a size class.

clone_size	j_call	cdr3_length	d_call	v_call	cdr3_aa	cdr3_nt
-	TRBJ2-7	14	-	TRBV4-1	CASSQDTAPREQYF	TGCGCCAGCAGCCAAGATACGGCCCCCAGGGAGCAGTACTTC
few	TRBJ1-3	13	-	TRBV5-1	CASSSGGENTIYF	TGCGCCAGCAGCTCCGGAGGTGAAAACACCATATATTTT
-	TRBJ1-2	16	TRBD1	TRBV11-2	CASRGSTGGVFHGYTF	TGTGCCAGCAGGGGGTCTACAGGGGGCGTATTTCATGGCTACACCTTC
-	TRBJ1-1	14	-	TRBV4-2	CASSLTGQGTEAFF	TGTGCCAGCAGCCTTACTGGGCAAGGCACTGAAGCTTTCTTT
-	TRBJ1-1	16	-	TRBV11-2	CASSPSRGQMNTEAFF	TGTGCCAGCAGCCCCTCCAGAGGACAGATGAACACTGAAGCTTTCTTT
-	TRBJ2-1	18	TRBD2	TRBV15	CATSRAVSSGGRLNEQFF	TGTGCCACCAGCAGAGCGGTATCGTCGGGGGGGCGACTCAATGAGCAGTTCTTC
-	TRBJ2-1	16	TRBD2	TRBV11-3	CASSLDYERGAREQFF	TGTGCCAGCAGCTTAGATTATGAGCGGGGGGCCAGGGAGCAGTTCTTC
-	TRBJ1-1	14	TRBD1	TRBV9	CASSGQGRNTEAFF	TGTGCCAGCAGCGGACAGGGGCGGAACACTGAAGCTTTCTTT
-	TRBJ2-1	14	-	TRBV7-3	CASSLPPQGNEQFF	TGTGCCAGCAGCTTACCCCCACAGGGCAATGAGCAGTTCTTC
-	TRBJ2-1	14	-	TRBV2	CASNRWGAYNEQFF	TGTGCCTCCAACCGGTGGGGGGCCTACAATGAGCAGTTCTTC
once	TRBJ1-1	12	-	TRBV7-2	CASSARRDGAFF	TGTGCCAGCAGCGCCAGGAGGGACGGGGCTTTCTTT
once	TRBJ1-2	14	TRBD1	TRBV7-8	CASSLAGTVSGYTF	TGTGCCAGCAGCTTAGCCGGGACAGTCAGCGGCTACACCTTC
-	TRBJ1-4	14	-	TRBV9	CASSVGGTNEKLFF	TGTGCCAGCAGCGTAGGCGGCACTAATGAAAAACTGTTTTTT
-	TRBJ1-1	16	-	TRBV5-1	CASSFTGSIMNTEAFF	TGCGCCAGCAGCTTTACAGGGTCCATCATGAACACTGAAGCTTTCTTT
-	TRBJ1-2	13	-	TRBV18	CASSEGLNYGYTF	TGTGCCAGCTCCGAGGGACTTAACTATGGCTACACCTTC
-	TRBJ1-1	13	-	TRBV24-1	CATSDFQRTEAFF	TGTGCCACCAGTGATTTTCAGCGGACTGAAGCTTTCTTT
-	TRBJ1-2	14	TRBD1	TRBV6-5	CASSKGQGSYGYTF	TGTGCCAGCAGCAAGGGACAGGGGAGCTATGGCTACACCTTC
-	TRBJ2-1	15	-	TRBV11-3	CASSFDSSSYNEQFF	TGTGCCAGCAGCTTCGACAGCAGCTCCTACAATGAGCAGTTCTTC
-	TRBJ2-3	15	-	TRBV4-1	CASSQDRGGADTQYF	TGCGCCAGCAGCCAAGATAGGGGGGGGGCCGATACGCAGTATTTT
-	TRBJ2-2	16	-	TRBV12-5	CASGLVLDRITGELFF	TGTGCTAGTGGTTTGGTCCTTGACAGAATCACCGGGGAGCTGTTTTTT
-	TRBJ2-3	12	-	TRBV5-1	CASSLRTDTQYF	TGCGCCAGCAGCCTCCGCACAGATACGCAGTATTTT
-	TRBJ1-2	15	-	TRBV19	CASTQPTGENYGYTF	TGTGCCAGTACCCAGCCGACAGGTGAAAACTATGGCTACACCTTC
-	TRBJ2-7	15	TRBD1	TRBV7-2	CASSLRDRGRDEQYF	TGTGCCAGCAGCTTAAGGGACAGGGGGCGAGACGAGCAGTACTTC
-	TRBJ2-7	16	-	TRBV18	CASSRDTTLQSYEQYF	TGTGCCAGCTCAAGGGACACCACTTTACAATCCTACGAGCAGTACTTC
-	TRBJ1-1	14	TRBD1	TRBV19	CASSIQGANTEAFF	TGTGCCAGTAGTATCCAGGGGGCGAACACTGAAGCTTTCTTT
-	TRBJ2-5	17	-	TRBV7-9	CASSLGRGSSYQETQYF	TGTGCCAGCAGCTTAGGACGGGGGAGCAGTTACCAAGAGACCCAGTACTTC
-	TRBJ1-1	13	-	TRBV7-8	CASFAVRGTEAFF	TGTGCCAGCTTCGCCGTAAGGGGGACTGAAGCTTTCTTT
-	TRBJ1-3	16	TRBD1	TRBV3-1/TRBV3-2	CASSLDRGLSGNTIYF	TGTGCCAGCAGCCTCGACAGGGGGTTATCTGGAAACACCATATATTTT
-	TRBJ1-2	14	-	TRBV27	CASSSPGGVYGYTF	TGTGCCAGCAGCTCTCCTGGGGGCGTTTATGGCTACACCTTC
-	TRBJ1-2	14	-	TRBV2	CARGGGAPGYGYTF	TGTGCCAGGGGAGGCGGTGCCCCGGGGTATGGCTACACCTTC
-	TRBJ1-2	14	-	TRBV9	CASSAGGTYYGYTF	TGTGCCAGCAGCGCCGGGGGGACCTACTATGGCTACACCTTC
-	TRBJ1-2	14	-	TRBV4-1	CASSQEKWEVDYTF	TGCGCCAGCAGCCAAGAAAAGTGGGAGGTAGACTACACCTTC
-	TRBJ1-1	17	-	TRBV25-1	CASSEYRRLAPGDEAFF	TGTGCCAGCAGTGAATACCGCCGTCTGGCCCCGGGGGATGAAGCTTTCTTT
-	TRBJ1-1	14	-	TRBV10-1	CASSESRTPNGAFF	TGCGCCAGCAGTGAAAGTCGGACACCTAATGGAGCTTTCTTT
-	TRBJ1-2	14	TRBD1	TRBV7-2	CASSSDRVYGGYTF	TGTGCCAGCAGCTCCGACAGGGTTTACGGTGGCTACACCTTC
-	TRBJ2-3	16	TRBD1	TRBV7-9	CASSSGTGILADTQYF	TGTGCCAGCAGCTCCGGGACAGGGATTTTGGCTGATACGCAGTATTTT
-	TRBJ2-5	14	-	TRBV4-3	CASSQDRGEETQYF	TGCGCCAGCAGCCAAGACAGGGGTGAAGAGACCCAGTACTTC
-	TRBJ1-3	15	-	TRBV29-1	CSVGESGAGGNTIYF	TGCAGCGTGGGAGAATCAGGGGCAGGAGGAAACACCATATATTTT
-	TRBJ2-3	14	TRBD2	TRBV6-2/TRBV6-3	CASSLAGQANTQYF	TGTGCCAGCAGTCTAGCGGGGCAGGCAAACACGCAGTATTTT
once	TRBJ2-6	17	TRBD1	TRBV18	CASSRPTGGGGANVLTF	TGTGCCAGCTCACGCCCGACAGGGGGCGGAGGGGCCAACGTCCTGACTTTC